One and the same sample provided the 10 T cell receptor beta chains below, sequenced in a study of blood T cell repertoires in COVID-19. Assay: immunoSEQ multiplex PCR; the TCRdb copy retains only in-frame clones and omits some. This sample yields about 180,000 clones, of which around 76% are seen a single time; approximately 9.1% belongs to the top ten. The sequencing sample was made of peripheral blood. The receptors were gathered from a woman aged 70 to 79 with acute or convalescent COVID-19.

CDR3 in DNA: TGCAGCGTCCCCAGGACTAGCGGACGCACAGATACGCAGTATTTT. It codes for CSVPRTSGRTDTQYF. The V and J genes are TRBV29-1 and TRBJ2-3; 10 nucleotides agree with TRBD2. Germline trimming cut 6 bases from V and 1 base from J; bases unmatched to any gene: 7. Germline CDR1 and CDR2: SQVTM and ANQGSEA. This CDR3 is 15 amino acids long.

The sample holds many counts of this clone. The DNA of the CDR3 is TGCGCCAGCAGCCAAGATCGGGGGGGGACTAGCGTCTCCTACGAGCAGTACTTC. Its protein product is CASSQDRGGTSVSYEQYF. The chain links TRBV4-1 to TRBJ2-7; 10 nucleotides match TRBD2. J was trimmed by 0 bases and V by 0 bases; bases with no gene match: 8. This CDR3 region has 18 residues. Germline V gene data show CDR1 as MGHRA and CDR2 as YSYEKL.

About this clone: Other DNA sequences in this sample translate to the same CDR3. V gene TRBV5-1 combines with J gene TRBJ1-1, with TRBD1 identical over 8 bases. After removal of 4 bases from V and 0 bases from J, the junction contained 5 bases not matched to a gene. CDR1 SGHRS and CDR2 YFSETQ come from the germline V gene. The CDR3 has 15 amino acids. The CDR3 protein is CASSELGQVNTEAFF. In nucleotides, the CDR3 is TGCGCCAGCAGCGAATTGGGACAGGTGAACACTGAAGCTTTCTTT.

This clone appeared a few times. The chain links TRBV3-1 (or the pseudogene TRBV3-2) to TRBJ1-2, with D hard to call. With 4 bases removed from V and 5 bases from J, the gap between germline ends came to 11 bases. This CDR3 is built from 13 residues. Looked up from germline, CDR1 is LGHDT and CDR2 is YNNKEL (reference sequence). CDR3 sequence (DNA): TGTGCCAGCAGCCCGGGGAGTAGATATGGCTACACCTTC. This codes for CASSPGSRYGYTF.

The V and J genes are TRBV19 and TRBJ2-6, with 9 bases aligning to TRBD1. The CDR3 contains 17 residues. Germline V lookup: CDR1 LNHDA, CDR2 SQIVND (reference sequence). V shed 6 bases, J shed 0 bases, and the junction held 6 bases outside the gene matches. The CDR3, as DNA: TGTGCCAGTAGCCCCAGACAGGGGGTCTCTGGGGCCAACGTCCTGACTTTC. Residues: CASSPRQGVSGANVLTF.

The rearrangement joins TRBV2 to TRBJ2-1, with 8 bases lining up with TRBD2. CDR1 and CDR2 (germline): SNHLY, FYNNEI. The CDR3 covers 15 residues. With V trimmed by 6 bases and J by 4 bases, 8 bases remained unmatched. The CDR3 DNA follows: TGTGCCAGCAGGGTAACCGGGACTAGTTACAATGAGCAGTTCTTC. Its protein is CASRVTGTSYNEQFF.

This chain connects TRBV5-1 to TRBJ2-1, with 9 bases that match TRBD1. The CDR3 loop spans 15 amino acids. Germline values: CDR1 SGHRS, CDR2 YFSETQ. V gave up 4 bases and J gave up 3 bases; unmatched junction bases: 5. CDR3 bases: TGCGCCAGCAGCATGGGACAGGGCAACTACAATGAGCAGTTCTTC. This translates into CASSMGQGNYNEQFF.

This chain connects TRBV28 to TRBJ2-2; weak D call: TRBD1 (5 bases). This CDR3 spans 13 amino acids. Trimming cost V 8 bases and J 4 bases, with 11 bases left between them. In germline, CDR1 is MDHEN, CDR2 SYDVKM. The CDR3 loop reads CASLRDPTGELFF. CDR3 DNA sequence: TGTGCCAGCCTCAGGGATCCCACCGGGGAGCTGTTTTTT.

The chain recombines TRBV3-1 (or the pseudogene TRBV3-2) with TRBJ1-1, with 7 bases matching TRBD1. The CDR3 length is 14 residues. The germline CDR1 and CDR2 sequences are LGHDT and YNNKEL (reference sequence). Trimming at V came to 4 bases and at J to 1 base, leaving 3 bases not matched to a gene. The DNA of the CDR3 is TGTGCCAGCAGCCCAAGGACAGGGAACACTGAAGCTTTCTTT. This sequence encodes CASSPRTGNTEAFF.

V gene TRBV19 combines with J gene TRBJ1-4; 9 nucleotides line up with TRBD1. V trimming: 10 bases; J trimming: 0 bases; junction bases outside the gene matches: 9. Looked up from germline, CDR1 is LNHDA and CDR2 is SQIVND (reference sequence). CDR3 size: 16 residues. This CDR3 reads CATGQGPAATNEKLFF. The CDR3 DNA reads TGTGCCACCGGACAGGGGCCTGCGGCAACTAATGAAAAACTGTTTTTT.